This T cell receptor (beta chain) was identified in a study of EBV T-cell therapy then PD-1 blockade in nasopharyngeal carcinoma (dated by TCRdb to about 2021). A remark on this clone: Its specific antigen is unknown. No base qualities exist here, and no much larger clone lies one base off it.

Genomic DNA was extracted from sorted cells using the Qiagen DNeasy Kit. TCR beta chain deep sequencing was performed on the immunoSEQ platform. Per the authors' processing: The immunoSEQ Analyzer software was used to analyze the repertoire data. In its TCRdb copy, this immuneACCESS table keeps in-frame sequences only and misses some clones. Where compared with another copy, unresolved V genes explain less than half of these, and the others have no known cause. V and J calls and clone size are copied from that table; D and trimming were computed from the DNA. A total of 20,000 to 25,000 clones appear in this sample, 65% to 85% of them only once. 24% of the sample is taken by the ten largest. V is pared back by 4 bases and J by 7 bases, with 13 bases lying between the germline termini. The germline V gene (reference sequence) yields MNHEY for CDR1 and SMNVEV for CDR2. Counted from cysteine to phenylalanine, this CDR3 has 13 amino acids. CDR3 DNA only is kept here, 39 bases in frame from base 1.

What the treatment or condition label conveys for this sample: AdE1-LMPpoly-expanded autologous EBV-specific T-cell therapy followed by anti-PD-1 nivolumab. The sequencing used CD8+ T cells from blood, collected at day -245 from a patient whose treatment included autologous EBV-specific T cells and nivolumab. The clonotype was recovered from a man in his forties with nasopharyngeal carcinoma. The chain joins TRBV27 to TRBJ1-1; possibly the D gene is TRBD1, per 5 matching bases. The CDR3 reads CASSSLDTGEAFF. The DNA is TGTGCCAGCAGTTCTCTGGACACGGGTGAAGCTTTCTTT.